The entry below gives a single TCR beta chain sequence along with its context. Its target is unknown. The method was immunoSEQ multiplex PCR; TCRdb's version includes in-frame clones alone and lacks a portion of them. The data hold around 83,000 clones, with 91% observed a single time. This sample was included in a study of OX40 agonist ivuxolimab in advanced cancers. Study overall: Patients received ivuxolimab, an intravenous treatment, every 2 weeks at 0.01 to 10 mg/kg. Aged 23 to 79 with a mean of approximately 60 years, they were less than 90% male.

The CDR3 covers 15 residues. V was trimmed by 0 bases and J by 5 bases, leaving 16 bases between them. Germline V gene lookup returns CDR1 GTSNPN and CDR2 SVGIG (reference sequence). Study-wide findings and caveats: Researchers report that CD8+ T cells had, on average, more expanded clones than CD4+. Low normalized T-cell clonal expansion was also seen in some nonresponders.

The clonotype originates from an adult with an advanced solid tumor such as melanoma, head and neck, liver or kidney cancer. The sample was CD4+ or CD8+ T cells sorted from blood, taken in a trial of the OX40 agonist ivuxolimab. The chain combines TRBV30 with TRBJ1-1, with D possibly matching TRBD1 (5 bases). CDR3: CAWSVARDGGTEAFF. In DNA, the CDR3 is TGTGCCTGGAGTGTAGCCCGAGACGGGGGGACTGAAGCTTTCTTT.